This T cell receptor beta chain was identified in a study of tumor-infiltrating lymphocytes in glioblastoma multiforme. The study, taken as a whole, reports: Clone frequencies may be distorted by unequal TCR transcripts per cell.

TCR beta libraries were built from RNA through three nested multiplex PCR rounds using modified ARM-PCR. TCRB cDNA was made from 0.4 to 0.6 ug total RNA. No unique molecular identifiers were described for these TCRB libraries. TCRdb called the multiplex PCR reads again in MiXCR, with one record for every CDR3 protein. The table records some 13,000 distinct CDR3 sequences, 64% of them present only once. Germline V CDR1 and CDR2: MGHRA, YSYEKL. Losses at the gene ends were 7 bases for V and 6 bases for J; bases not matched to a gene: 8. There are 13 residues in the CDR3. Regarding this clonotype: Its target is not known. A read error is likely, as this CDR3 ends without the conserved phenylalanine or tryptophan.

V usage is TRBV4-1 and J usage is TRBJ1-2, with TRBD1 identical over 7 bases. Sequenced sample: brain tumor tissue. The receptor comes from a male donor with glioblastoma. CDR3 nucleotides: TGCGCCAGCAAATACGGGACAGAGGATGGCTACACCTCC. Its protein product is CASKYGTEDGYTS.